The sequence of this T cell receptor beta chain was determined in a study of blood T cell repertoires in COVID-19. Turning to the study itself: T cells, B-cell-depleted T cells, or PBMCs provided the cDNA or gDNA that served as material.

Per the germline V gene, CDR1 is SEHNR and CDR2 is FQNEAQ (reference sequence). V shed 4 bases and J shed 0 bases, with 10 bases lying between them. The CDR3 is made up of 16 amino acids. Sequencing was performed with immunoSEQ multiplex PCR; in TCRdb, only in-frame clones are kept and a portion is missing. The sample includes about 64,000 clones, around nine tenths of them seen just once. J is TRBJ1-6 and V is TRBV7-9, with D possibly matching TRBD1 (5 bases). The receptor comes from an older man with acute or convalescent COVID-19. What was sequenced was peripheral blood. CDR3: CASSSLGVSYNSPLHF. In DNA, the CDR3 is TGTGCCAGCAGCTCATTAGGGGTCTCCTATAATTCACCCCTCCACTTT.